One sample yielded the 26 T cell receptor beta chains listed below, sequenced in a study of T cells in Graves' hyperthyroidism and ophthalmopathy. RNA transcripts served as the template for amplifying TCR beta CDR3 regions. A set of HTBI primers served as the primers for a first-round RT-PCR of the TCR CDR3. In TCRdb, the multiplex PCR reads were re-called with MiXCR into one record per CDR3 protein. The sample lists over 250,000 distinct CDR3 sequences; 20% to 30% were seen once. Material for sequencing was blood. The receptors derive from a man aged 40-49 years with Graves' hyperthyroidism that later progressed to Graves' ophthalmopathy.

This clonotype was seen at least ten times. The rearrangement joins TRBV2 to TRBJ1-4; possibly TRBD1 for D (5 bases). Germline CDR1 and CDR2: SNHLY and FYNNEI. The V and J ends lost 5 bases and 4 bases respectively, with 11 bases between them. There are 14 residues in the CDR3. The CDR3 spells CASSFPRDNEKLFF. The CDR3, as DNA: TGTGCCAGCAGTTTTCCCAGGGATAATGAAAAACTGTTTTTT.

The V gene is TRBV20-1, the J gene TRBJ2-2; 9 bases match TRBD1. The J segment lost 6 bases and the V segment lost 0 bases, leaving 14 bases of the junction unmatched. The CDR3 runs 18 residues. The V gene's germline CDR1 is DFQATT and CDR2 SNEGSKA (reference sequence). The DNA for the CDR3 is TGCAGTGCTAGAGATCCCTTGGGTGGGGGACAGGGTCCCGGGGAGCTGTTTTTT. It is translated as CSARDPLGGGQGPGELFF.

At least ten counts were recorded for this clonotype. The chain uses TRBV12-3 or TRBV12-4 and TRBJ2-7; D gene unclear. The CDR3 loop spans 15 amino acids. The V gene lost 5 bases and the J gene lost 1 base, with 15 bases spanning the gap. CDR3 protein: CASSPELEPSYEQYF. In DNA, the CDR3 is TGTGCCAGCAGTCCCGAACTTGAGCCTTCCTACGAGCAGTACTTC.

This clonotype was observed many times. The gene calls are TRBV12-3 or TRBV12-4 and TRBJ1-2; D might be TRBD1 (5 bases). Trimming left V 7 bases short and J 7 bases short, with 22 bases between. This CDR3 has 15 amino acids. The CDR3, as DNA: TGTGCCAGCACCCTCTCAGGGAACTATCTGAGTGGCTACACCTTC. Its protein is CASTLSGNYLSGYTF.

This clonotype was detected ten times or more. The chain carries TRBV19 and TRBJ2-5; possible D gene TRBD1, 5 bases. Germline V gene lookup returns CDR1 LNHDA and CDR2 SQIVND (reference sequence). The CDR3 contains 14 residues. The ends were cut back, 9 bases at V and 5 bases at J, with 19 bases in the middle. The CDR3 bases are TGTGCCAGCTCTGGCCCTGGCAGGGTTGAGACCCAGTACTTC. This gives the protein CASSGPGRVETQYF.

This chain uses TRBV5-1 with TRBJ2-4; 7 positions match TRBD2. The CDR3 covers 21 residues. The trim removed 4 bases at V and 7 bases at J, leaving 29 bases unmatched. Germline values: CDR1 SGHRS, CDR2 YFSETQ. CDR3 protein: CASSVGGAGRVVRETHNIQYF. DNA for the CDR3: TGCGCCAGCAGCGTCGGAGGGGCAGGAAGGGTTGTGCGGGAGACGCACAACATTCAGTACTTC.

This clonotype was detected many times. This sequence joins TRBV19 and TRBJ1-1; 8 nucleotides agree with TRBD1. Germline lookup yields CDR1 LNHDA and CDR2 SQIVND (reference sequence). The J segment lost 9 bases and the V segment lost 0 bases, leaving 6 bases of the junction unmatched. The length of the CDR3 is 14 residues. CDR3: CASSIDWTGRQAFF. In DNA form, the CDR3 reads TGTGCCAGTAGTATAGATTGGACAGGGAGACAAGCTTTCTTT.

This clonotype was recorded at least ten times. The rearrangement joins TRBV27 to TRBJ2-7; D may correspond to TRBD1 or TRBD2 (5 bases each). The CDR3 totals 12 residues. Germline loops: CDR1 MNHEY, CDR2 SMNVEV (reference sequence). V was trimmed by 8 bases and J by 6 bases, leaving 14 bases between them. CDR3 nucleotides: TGTGCCAGCCGGACAATTGGGACCGAGCAGTACTTC. Translation: CASRTIGTEQYF.

This clonotype appeared many times. The junction and the germline gene differ at one end; a read error may be behind it. The V and J genes are TRBV6-1 and TRBJ2-2, with TRBD2 matching over 7 bases. The CDR3 is 18 amino acids. In germline, CDR1 is MNHNS, CDR2 SASEGT. The CDR3 DNA reads as TGTGCCAGCGGTGAAGCCGGGGGAGGGCCCTCTTCCACCGGGGAGCTGTTTTTT. Its protein is CASGEAGGGPSSTGELFF.

This clonotype has at least ten counts. The CDR3 DNA follows: TGTGCCAGTAAGAGGGGCTTGAACACTGAAGCTTTCTTT. Amino acids: CASKRGLNTEAFF. The chain recombines TRBV19 with TRBJ1-1, with D possibly being TRBD1 (5 bases). The CDR3 is 13 residues long. Germline V CDR1 and CDR2: LNHDA, SQIVND (reference sequence). The V end lost 7 bases, the J end lost 0 bases, and 9 bases lay between the germline ends.

Many counts were recorded for this clonotype. The chain has TRBV20-1 and TRBJ2-7; 10 bases agree with TRBD2. Germline V gene lookup returns CDR1 DFQATT and CDR2 SNEGSKA (reference sequence). The CDR3 is 13 amino acids. V lost 3 bases and J lost 4; bases outside the gene matches: 3. The DNA of the CDR3 is TGCAGTGCTAGCACTAGCGGGGTGTACGAGCAGTACTTC. It translates to CSASTSGVYEQYF.

This clonotype was detected ten times or more. The chain links TRBV7-8 to TRBJ2-7; 7 bases match TRBD2. The trim removed 5 bases at V and 7 bases at J, leaving 5 bases unmatched. The CDR3 loop spans 12 amino acids. CDR1 SGHVS and CDR2 FQNEAQ come from the germline V gene. The CDR3 sequence is CASSLSGGEQYF. In nucleotides, the CDR3 is TGTGCCAGCAGCCTATCGGGGGGAGAGCAGTACTTC.

This clonotype was observed at least ten times. The gene calls are TRBV6-1 and TRBJ1-5, with TRBD1 matching over 9 bases. The CDR3 runs to 15 residues. Germline values: CDR1 MNHNS, CDR2 SASEGT. The J segment lost 6 bases and the V segment lost 6 bases, leaving 9 bases of the junction unmatched. The CDR3 DNA reads TGTGCCAGCAGATCGGGACAGGGTTTGCCTCAGCCCCAGCATTTT. As protein: CASRSGQGLPQPQHF.

In its sample, this clonotype was seen many times. V usage is TRBV7-8 and J usage is TRBJ2-2, with 8 bases matching TRBD1. Per germline, CDR1 SGHVS and CDR2 FQNEAQ. V shed 4 bases and J 5 bases; nucleotides not matched to a gene: 3. CDR3 size: 14 residues. The CDR3 nucleotides read TGTGCCAGCAGCTCGGACAGGGTTACCGGGGAGCTGTTTTTT. Translation: CASSSDRVTGELFF.

This clonotype is classed as medium-sized. The chain joins TRBV6-1 to TRBJ1-1; maybe TRBD1 (5 bases). V lost 4 bases to trimming and J lost 11 bases, with 17 bases between them. The CDR3 contains 13 residues. CDR1 is MNHNS and CDR2 is SASEGT in the germline V gene. CDR3 nucleotide sequence: TGTGCCAGCAGTGTGCAGGGCCATGGTTGGGCTTTCTTT. Translated: CASSVQGHGWAFF.

The chain employs TRBV27 and TRBJ1-2; weak D call: TRBD1 (6 bases). Looked up from germline, CDR1 is MNHEY and CDR2 is SMNVEV (reference sequence). The ends were cut back, 3 bases at V and 2 bases at J, with 10 bases in the middle. The CDR3 has 14 amino acids. CDR3 DNA sequence: TGTGCCAGCAGTTTCGGGCAGGGGAACTATGGCTACACCTTC. Translated: CASSFGQGNYGYTF.

There are a few counts of this clonotype. The chain uses TRBV19 and TRBJ2-7; 9 nucleotides match TRBD1. V lost 5 bases and J lost 2; bases outside the gene matches: 7. The germline gives CDR1 LNHDA, CDR2 SQIVND (reference sequence). The CDR3 contains 15 residues. CDR3 coding DNA: TGTGCCAGTAGTCCTACCGGGACAGGGACCTACGAGCAGTACTTC. Amino acids: CASSPTGTGTYEQYF.

This clonotype was detected many times. The gene calls are TRBV11-2 and TRBJ1-1; 9 nucleotides align to TRBD1. V gave up 4 bases and J gave up 5 bases; unmatched junction bases: 2. The germline gives CDR1 SGHAT, CDR2 FQNNGV. The CDR3 has 13 residues. CDR3 DNA sequence: TGTGCCAGCAGCTGGGACAGGGAGACTGAAGCTTTCTTT. Translated, it gives CASSWDRETEAFF.

At least ten counts were recorded for this clonotype. The rearrangement links TRBV5-1 to TRBJ2-2, with 7 bases fitting TRBD2. Germline V gene lookup returns CDR1 SGHRS and CDR2 YFSETQ. The CDR3 contains 17 residues. V gave up 3 bases and J gave up 5 bases; unmatched junction bases: 13. The CDR3 loop is CASSSLEGRERTGELFF. In DNA, the CDR3 is TGCGCCAGCAGCTCCCTGGAGGGGCGGGAGCGGACCGGGGAGCTGTTTTTT.

This clonotype was counted ten times or more. The rearrangement uses TRBV28 and TRBJ1-5; D ambiguous. The CDR3 contains 12 residues. The germline V and J ends were trimmed by 4 bases and 6 bases, with 7 bases remaining between them. The germline gives CDR1 MDHEN, CDR2 SYDVKM. CDR3 nucleotide sequence: TGTGCCAGCAGTTCGGGTCCTCAGCCCCAGCATTTT. Its translation: CASSSGPQPQHF.

This clonotype was picked up many times. The chain links TRBV9 to TRBJ1-1, with 8 bases matching TRBD1. CDR1 SGDLS and CDR2 YYNGEE come from the germline V gene. The CDR3 is 13 residues long. V shed 1 base and J 7 bases; nucleotides not matched to a gene: 3. The CDR3 loop reads CASSVKDRGEAFF. CDR3 DNA: TGTGCCAGCAGCGTAAAAGACAGGGGTGAAGCTTTCTTT.

This clonotype qualifies as medium-sized. The chain employs TRBV20-1 and TRBJ2-7; 10 nucleotides line up with TRBD1. V shed 3 bases, J shed 2 bases, and the junction held 4 bases outside the gene matches. The germline V gene encodes CDR1 DFQATT and CDR2 SNEGSKA (reference sequence). The CDR3 runs 14 residues. CDR3 sequence: CSASRDRGPYEQYF. The CDR3 DNA sequence: TGCAGTGCTAGCAGGGACAGGGGCCCCTACGAGCAGTACTTC.

The chain joins TRBV29-1 to TRBJ1-2; 12 bases fit TRBD1. The CDR3 runs 12 residues. Germline V gives CDR1 SQVTM, CDR2 ANQGSEA. V trimming: 7 bases; J trimming: 6 bases; junction bases outside the gene matches: 3. The CDR3 DNA sequence: TGCAGCGGGGGACAGGGGGCCGATGGCTACACCTTC. Amino acid sequence: CSGGQGADGYTF.

This chain joins TRBV11-2 and TRBJ1-2; D unclear. Germline values: CDR1 SGHAT, CDR2 FQNNGV. CDR3 length: 15 residues. V gave up 5 bases and J gave up 0 bases, with 13 bases separating them. The CDR3 region is CASSPAAGANYGYTF. CDR3 in DNA: TGTGCCAGCAGCCCAGCGGCCGGAGCTAACTATGGCTACACCTTC.

This clonotype showed up many times. The chain links TRBV18 to TRBJ1-3; D ambiguous. CDR3 size: 14 residues. Trimming took off 3 bases at V and 4 bases at J, with 10 bases between the two ends. Germline V gives CDR1 KGHSH, CDR2 LQKENI. As DNA, the CDR3 is TGTGCCAGCTCACCGAATGGACGGGGAAACACCATATATTTT. This translates into CASSPNGRGNTIYF.

The chain combines TRBV12-3 or TRBV12-4 with TRBJ2-7; 8 bases line up with TRBD2. This CDR3 has 18 amino acids. V gave up 6 bases and J gave up 2 bases; unmatched junction bases: 18. CDR3 loop: CASSNPLGAGVRTYEQYF. Here the CDR3 DNA reads TGTGCCAGCAGCAATCCCCTGGGAGCGGGAGTAAGGACCTACGAGCAGTACTTC.